This T cell receptor beta chain appears in the sequencing data of a study of Ad26.COV2.S vaccination and SARS-CoV-2 variants (dated by TCRdb to the early 2020s). Study-level background: Vaccine-arm donors were drawn from COV1001, a multicentre, randomized, double-blind, placebo-controlled phase I-IIa trial of Ad26.COV2.S in healthy adults. Ad26.COV2.S was given intramuscularly at 5x10^10 or 1x10^11 viral particles, as a single shot or as two shots 56 days apart. Sequencing of the TCRbeta repertoire served to evaluate the specificity and breadth of SARS-CoV-2-reactive T cell receptors following Ad26.COV2.S vaccination. The TCR-sequenced set comprised roughly 30 samples: 19 Ad26.COV2.S vaccine recipients, 5 placebo recipients and 8 SARS-CoV-2 convalescent individuals. Participants in the trial were split at random into five groups of five each, receiving low-dose or high-dose Ad26.COV2.S once or twice, or else placebo on both occasions. Investigators did not know the trial group allocation while performing experiments and assessing outcomes.

This clone was seen once. Its specific antigen is unknown. Base qualities were left out, and no much larger clone turns up one base away. What the authors observed across the whole study: Compared with placebo recipients, Ad26.COV2.S recipients showed higher spike-specific TCR breadth (P = 0.0014). After vaccination, substantial breadth of spike-specific CD8+ and CD4+ T cell responses was reported. Vaccine and placebo recipients had similar non-spike TCR breadth, a finding consistent with the vaccine containing only spike. The study lacked the statistical power to compare responses across vaccine doses or regimens. According to the authors, total T cell responses may have been underestimated by the TCR breadth and depth analyses.

The label giving this sample's treatment or condition can be read as: about 20 received Ad26.COV2.S at low or high dose, single or two shots; several received placebo; per-sample allocation not given. Repertoires of vaccine and placebo recipients were sequenced from samples collected on day 63 after the first injection. In Cohort 1b, about two dozen adults aged 18-55 years were enrolled at a single site in Boston, USA, between 29 July and 7 August 2020. As a vaccine, Ad26.COV2.S was a replication-incompetent adenovirus type 26 vector that expressed a prefusion-stabilized SARS-CoV-2 spike protein derived from the original Wuhan strain. The germline V gene supplies CDR1 SGHAT and CDR2 FQNNGV. Relative to germline, V is missing 5 bases and J is missing 3 bases, with 7 bases of the junction outside any gene match. From the cysteine up to the phenylalanine, the CDR3 has a length of 18 residues. The kept DNA is CDR3 alone, 54 bases in frame from the first base.

The immunoSEQ Assay was the method used to sequence TCRbeta CDR3 regions. After extraction, genomic DNA underwent amplification by bias-controlled multiplex PCR, followed by high-throughput sequencing. As for the original processing: To quantify the absolute abundance of each unique TCRbeta CDR3 region, sequences were collapsed and filtered. Usable DNA was measured by amplifying reference genes present in all nucleated cells, and TCRbeta template counts were normalized to that usable DNA to estimate T cell fraction. Repertoire TCRs were annotated as SARS-CoV-2-specific when V gene, CDR3 amino acid sequence and J gene were exactly matched to a known reactive TCR set. The reference SARS-CoV-2 TCR set came from MIRA and was filtered for enrichment in COVID-19-positive ImmuneCODE repertoires, removing public or cross-reactive TCRs. Using the MIRA antigens, annotated TCRs were further analysed by specific ORF or by position within an ORF. Breadth was defined as the number of annotated unique rearrangements divided by the total number of unique productive rearrangements, and depth was defined as the summed frequency of the annotated unique rearrangements. TCR breadth was compared between groups using two-sided Wilcoxon rank-sum tests. Sourced from immuneACCESS, this table was stored by TCRdb with only in-frame sequences that have V and J called. A share of the clones is absent; for the studies checked, an unresolved V gene accounts for under half, and the remainder has no known explanation. The V and J calls and clone size were taken over from that table, and D and trimming were inferred from the DNA. The sample profile shows 330,000 or so clones; 90% of them were found once. The ten largest clones capture roughly 6% of the sample.

The sample here was peripheral blood, taken in a trial of Ad26.COV2.S vaccine versus placebo. This chain joins TRBV11-2 to TRBJ2-1; TRBD2 fits 16 bases in the junction. The TCR sequence derives from a person aged 18-60 years who received the Ad26.COV2.S COVID-19 vaccine or a placebo. CDR3 reads: CASSLGLAGGLRYNEQFF. In nucleotide form, the sequence is TGTGCCAGCAGCCTGGGACTAGCGGGGGGGCTACGCTACAATGAGCAGTTCTTC.